This T cell receptor (beta chain) derives from a study of blood T cell repertoires in COVID-19 (dated by TCRdb to 2018 to 2021). For the wider study: Samples from collaborators originated in the United States, Italy and Spain and spanned both the acute and convalescent phases of COVID-19. The material from the prospective study consisted of cDNA or gDNA derived from T cells, B-cell-depleted T cells, or PBMCs. Deeply sampled blood TCRbeta repertoires from subjects exposed to, actively infected with, or recovered from COVID-19 were included in the dataset. The repertoires were released in a freely available public database intended as a resource for research on the immune response to SARS-CoV-2. The samples were drawn from two sources: the first 160 participants of the ongoing ImmuneRACE study, and fewer than 1,500 subjects contributed by 6 global collaborators. A de-identified subject ID, COVID-19 status, age in years and sex were almost always included in the sample metadata. Where available, HLA class I and class II types were taken from metadata supplied by the sample provider and were not determined by assay-based typing. The research as a whole found: How much clinical and demographic metadata was included differed by source and by participant, and the metadata was provided uncurated.

In Seattle, one collaborating source enrolled patients while the infection was active and tracked those patients longitudinally over the course of disease. Collaborating institutions collected whole blood in K2EDTA tubes following their own protocols. Collaborator samples were shipped for TCRbeta analysis as frozen whole blood, isolated PBMCs, or DNA extracted from either sample type. CDR1 and CDR2 (SGHNT, YENEEA) derive from the germline V gene. V was cut back by 1 base and J by 1 base, leaving a gap of 4 bases between them. Reading from cysteine to phenylalanine, the CDR3 counts 13 amino acids. Of the read, only the CDR3 DNA is kept; its 39 bases are in frame from base 1. TCRbeta CDR3 regions were amplified from genomic DNA by means of the immunoSEQ Assay, a bias-controlled multiplex PCR. In the source study's methods: The number of nucleated cells in each sample was estimated from the amplification of reference gene primers within the assay. To quantify the absolute abundance of each unique TCRbeta CDR3 rearrangement, sequence reads were collapsed and filtered. For each sample, productive Simpson clonality was calculated by taking the square root of Simpson's diversity index across productive rearrangements. As stored in TCRdb, this immuneACCESS dataset retains in-frame rearrangements with V and J assigned. A fraction of the clones does not appear; measured against another copy, unresolved V genes explain less than half of the discrepancy, and the remainder lacks a known reason. For V, J and clone size, that table is used; D and trimming come from the DNA. For this sample there are about 150,000 clones; roughly four fifths appear just once. The top ten constitute about 12% of the sample.

This clone was counted only a few times. Its antigen specificity is not known. The sample holds no much larger clone one base away, and base qualities are not on file. Other DNA sequences in the sample encode the same CDR3. The clonotype originates from a woman aged 55-70 years with COVID-19, enrolled during active disease. The sequencing sample was made of peripheral blood. The V and J genes are TRBV11-3 and TRBJ2-5, with the D gene not confidently named. CDR3 reads: CASSLGGQETQYF. In nucleotide form, the sequence is TGTGCCAGCAGCTTAGGCGGCCAAGAGACCCAGTACTTC. The reference TRBV11-3 and TRBJ2-5 proteins fill in what lies around the CDR3, so the full variable domain reads EAGVVQSPRYKIIEKKQPVAFWCNPISGHNTLYWYLQNLGQGPELLIRYENEEAVDDSQLPKDRFSAERLKGVDSTLKIQPAELGDSAVYLCASSLGGQETQYFGPGTRLLVL.